These T cell receptor beta chains were read from a single sample in a study of T cells in narcolepsy. Profiling relied on immunoSEQ multiplex PCR, and the TCRdb table lists in-frame clones only, not all of them. In the table there are tens of thousands of clones, around 86% of which are singletons. The sequenced material came from memory (CD45RA-) CD4+ T cells from blood. These receptor sequences come from a human donor in good health. Each CDR3 is given with its conserved first and last residue. Fields, in order: J gene, CDR3 length, V gene, CDR3 protein.

>TRBJ1-2|18|TRBV19
CASSISRQGGSANYGYTF
>TRBJ2-7|14|TRBV5-1
CASSPRVGSYEQYF
>TRBJ2-2|15|TRBV9
CASSVWATNTGELFF
>TRBJ2-7|13|TRBV30
CAWTLQLSYEQYF
>TRBJ1-1|13|TRBV7-2
CASSSGVNTEAFF
>TRBJ1-2|10|TRBV20-1
CSAENRGTTF
>TRBJ1-6|13|TRBV7-3
CASSLRAASPLHF
>TRBJ1-6|15|TRBV25-1
CASRQGPAGHSPLHF
>TRBJ2-1|18|TRBV5-5
CASSLIHRDRVLANEQFF
>TRBJ2-4|16|TRBV6-5
CASSYSRQLAKNIQYF
>TRBJ2-3|15|TRBV12-5
CASGLGAGPQDTQYF
>TRBJ2-2|13|TRBV15
CATRGANTGELFF
>TRBJ1-4|16|TRBV4-3
CASSQEPPPAQGKLFF
>TRBJ2-5|14|TRBV7-2
CASSLALGVETQYF
>TRBJ1-2|14|TRBV7-3
CASSPPAATGGYTF
>TRBJ1-6|15|TRBV11-1
CASSLVSGGDSPLHF
>TRBJ2-2|13|TRBV5-1
CASSFLDTGELFF
>TRBJ1-2|13|TRBV18
CASSPQAPYGYTF
>TRBJ1-2|17|TRBV7-2
CASSLGGSGRSVYGYTF
>TRBJ1-2|15|TRBV7-9
CASSLAGQGVSGYTF
>TRBJ2-7|15|TRBV9
CASSVGMGQGNEQYF
>TRBJ1-3|17|TRBV5-4
CASSITGATASGNTIYF
>TRBJ1-2|14|TRBV28
CASTPAGRGYGYTF
>TRBJ1-4|14|TRBV13
CASSKRQALRELFF
>TRBJ1-5|16|TRBV27
CASSPGSQGGNQPQHF
>TRBJ1-3|15|TRBV6-1
CASSEVGSSGNTIYF
>TRBJ2-7|12|TRBV5-1
CASSLGGHEQYF
>TRBJ2-5|14|TRBV21-1
CASSKARVPETQYF
>TRBJ1-2|15|TRBV19
CASSGTGRPNYGYTF
>TRBJ1-6|14|TRBV5-5
CAHLHGVRYSPLHF
>TRBJ1-5|13|TRBV6-6
CASSYSRNQPQHF
>TRBJ2-7|13|TRBV2
CASRGLSPYEQYF
>TRBJ2-5|16|TRBV5-4
CASSLAGRTFQETQYF
>TRBJ2-3|15|TRBV9
CASSVARGRTDTQYF
>TRBJ2-3|14|TRBV29-1
CSVHLAGGTDTQYF
>TRBJ2-3|15|TRBV7-2
CASSLVPGAADTQYF
>TRBJ1-1|15|TRBV7-2
CASSFRTGGGTEAFF
>TRBJ2-5|15|TRBV5-1
CASSLVAGGTETQYF
>TRBJ1-1|13|TRBV2
CASSLQGATEAFF
>TRBJ2-3|16|TRBV7-2
CASSSGRGGASDTQYF
>TRBJ2-7|14|TRBV2
CASIPQGPSYEQYF
>TRBJ1-1|13|TRBV6-1
CASRDRAATEAFF
>TRBJ1-1|15|TRBV29-1
CSVAGGWGMNTEAFF
>TRBJ1-5|13|TRBV30
CAWSGGGNQPQHF
>TRBJ1-1|11|TRBV30
CAWGTVDGAFF
>TRBJ1-1|13|TRBV6-5
CASSPTLQGSAFF
>TRBJ1-1|14|TRBV5-4
CASSLGWEGTEAFF
>TRBJ2-1|15|TRBV9
CASSLGTSGSYEQFF
>TRBJ2-7|14|TRBV5-6
CASSLFAGHHEQYF
>TRBJ2-1|14|TRBV29-1
CSVGRGPRYNEQFF
>TRBJ1-1|16|TRBV6-5
CASSYSTPKANTEAFF
>TRBJ2-5|16|TRBV2
CASKNSGGLRSETQYF